This TCR beta chain was retrieved from a study of cytomegalovirus exposure and HLA in healthy donors. PCR amplification relied on 60 Vbeta primers (plus 13 Jbeta primers). Profiled with immunoSEQ multiplex PCR; TCRdb holds only in-frame clones, not every one. The sample contains 150,000 to 200,000 clones, approximately 80% of which appear only once. Though nominally healthy at sampling, donors likely had unrecorded immune exposures. The CDR3 runs to 14 residues. With V trimmed by 1 base and J by 5 bases, 0 bases remained unmatched. Germline lookup yields CDR1 SGHRS and CDR2 YFSETQ. Sequencing was done on a sample of PBMCs. The sequence came from a woman aged 40-49 years in good health and CMV-seronegative. The chain couples TRBV5-1 to TRBJ1-6; 7 nucleotides match TRBD1. The CDR3 reads CASSLTGDNSPLHF. CDR3 bases: TGCGCCAGCAGCTTGACAGGGGATAATTCACCCCTCCACTTT.